This T cell receptor (beta chain) was recovered during a study of blood T cell repertoires in COVID-19. Study context: From T cells, B-cell-depleted T cells, or PBMCs came the material, which was cDNA or gDNA.

The CDR3 runs to 16 residues. Germline V gene data show CDR1 as MNHEY and CDR2 as SMNVEV (reference sequence). Unmatched junction bases numbered 8, after V lost 4 bases and J lost 1 base. Authors' data handling: Amplified reference gene primers provided the basis for estimating nucleated cell counts. Repertoires were generated with immunoSEQ multiplex PCR, while TCRdb's copy carries only in-frame clones and drops some. The V and J calls and the clone size are those of that table, but D and trimming were determined from the DNA. The repertoire consists of more than 85,000 clones, with around 90% occurring once and the leading ten covering approximately 4.9%. This clone was seen only a few times.

The source is a man aged 65 to 79 with acute or convalescent COVID-19. Specimen: peripheral blood. The rearrangement uses TRBV27 and TRBJ2-3, with 7 bases matching TRBD2. CDR3 bases: TGTGCCAGCAGTTCGGCGGGGGTGATAGGCACAGATACGCAGTATTTT. This gives the protein CASSSAGVIGTDTQYF.